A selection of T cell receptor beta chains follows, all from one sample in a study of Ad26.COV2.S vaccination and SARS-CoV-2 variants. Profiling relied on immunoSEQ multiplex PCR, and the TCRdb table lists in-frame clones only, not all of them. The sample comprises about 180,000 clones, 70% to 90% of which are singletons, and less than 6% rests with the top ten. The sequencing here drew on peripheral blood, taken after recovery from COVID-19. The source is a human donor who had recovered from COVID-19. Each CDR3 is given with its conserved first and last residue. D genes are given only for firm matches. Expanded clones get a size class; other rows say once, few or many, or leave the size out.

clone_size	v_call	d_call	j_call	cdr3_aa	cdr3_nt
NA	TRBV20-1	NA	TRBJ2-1	CSASSGVGNEQFF	TGCAGTGCTAGTTCAGGGGTGGGGAATGAGCAGTTCTTC
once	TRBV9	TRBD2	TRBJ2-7	CASSPPSGYEQYF	TGTGCCAGCAGCCCTCCTAGCGGATACGAGCAGTACTTC
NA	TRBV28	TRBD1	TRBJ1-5	CASSLRGTGPQHF	TGTGCCAGCAGTCTAAGGGGGACAGGGCCCCAGCATTTT
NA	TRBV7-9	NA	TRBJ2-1	CASKRQPEPRQFF	TGTGCCAGCAAGCGGCAGCCCGAACCCCGCCAGTTCTTC
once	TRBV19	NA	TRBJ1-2	CASSIMGGVSSYGYTF	TGTGCCAGTAGTATCATGGGGGGCGTTTCTAGCTATGGCTACACCTTC
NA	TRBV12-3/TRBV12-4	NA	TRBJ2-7	CASSFQGSYEQYF	TGTGCCAGCAGTTTTCAGGGATCCTACGAGCAGTACTTC
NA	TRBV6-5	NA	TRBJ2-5	CASSYRGDETQYF	TGTGCCAGCAGTTACCGGGGAGACGAGACCCAGTACTTC
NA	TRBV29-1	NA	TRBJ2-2	CTAGGFDTGELFF	TGCACCGCCGGAGGGTTTGACACCGGGGAGCTGTTTTTT
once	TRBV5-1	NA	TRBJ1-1	CASSRGGSVAEAFF	TGCGCCAGCAGCCGAGGGGGTAGTGTCGCTGAAGCTTTCTTT
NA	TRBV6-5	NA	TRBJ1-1	CASSSAGTEAFF	TGTGCCAGCAGTTCCGCCGGGACAGAAGCTTTCTTT
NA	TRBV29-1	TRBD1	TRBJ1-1	CSATRPRTGGMTEAFF	TGCAGCGCCACAAGACCTCGGACAGGGGGGATGACTGAAGCTTTCTTT
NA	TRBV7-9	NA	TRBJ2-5	CASSPIRNEEAQYF	TGTGCCAGCAGCCCGATCAGGAATGAAGAGGCCCAGTACTTC
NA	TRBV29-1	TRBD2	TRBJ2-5	CSVESGTSKETQYF	TGCAGCGTTGAATCGGGGACTAGCAAAGAGACCCAGTACTTC
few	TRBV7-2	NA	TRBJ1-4	CASSSGLTGNEKLFF	TGTGCCAGCAGCTCGGGACTGACGGGAAATGAAAAACTGTTTTTT
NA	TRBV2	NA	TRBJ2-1	CASSEIGRRNEQFF	TGTGCCAGCAGTGAAATTGGCAGGCGCAATGAGCAGTTCTTC
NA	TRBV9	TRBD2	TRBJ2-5	CASSVGAGLAGGGETQYF	TGTGCCAGCAGCGTAGGGGCGGGACTAGCGGGAGGTGGGGAGACCCAGTACTTC
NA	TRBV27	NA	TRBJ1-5	CASSSHRNQPQHF	TGTGCCAGCAGTTCTCACAGGAATCAGCCCCAGCATTTT
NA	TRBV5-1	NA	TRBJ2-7	CASSLAEGYEQYF	TGCGCCAGCAGCTTGGCCGAAGGGTACGAGCAGTACTTC
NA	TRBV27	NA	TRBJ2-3	CASSSQTPGVDTQYF	TGTGCCAGCAGTTCCCAAACGCCCGGGGTAGATACGCAGTATTTT
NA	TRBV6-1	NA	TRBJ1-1	CASSDRATGAFF	TGTGCCAGCAGTGACCGAGCAACAGGAGCTTTCTTT
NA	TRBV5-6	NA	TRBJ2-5	CASSRGPYSGSEWAQYF	TGTGCCAGCAGCCGGGGGCCATATAGCGGGTCTGAGTGGGCCCAGTACTTC
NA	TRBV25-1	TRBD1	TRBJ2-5	CASRPGQGRETQYF	TGTGCCAGCAGACCGGGACAGGGGAGGGAGACCCAGTACTTC
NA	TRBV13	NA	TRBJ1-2	CASSLDSGDLEGYTF	TGTGCCAGCAGCTTGGATTCAGGAGATCTGGAAGGCTACACCTTC
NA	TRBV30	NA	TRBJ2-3	CAWSTFNTDTQYF	TGTGCCTGGAGTACCTTTAACACAGATACGCAGTATTTT
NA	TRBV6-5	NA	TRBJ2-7	CASMGYEQYF	TGTGCCAGCATGGGGTACGAGCAGTACTTC
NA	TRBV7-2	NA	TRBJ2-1	CASSFSDPYNEQFF	TGTGCCAGCAGCTTCTCGGATCCCTACAATGAGCAGTTCTTC
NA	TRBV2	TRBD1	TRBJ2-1	CASRFAGTASSYNEQFF	TGTGCCAGCAGGTTTGCCGGGACAGCAAGCTCCTACAATGAGCAGTTCTTC
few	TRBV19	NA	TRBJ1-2	CASSSREVNYGYTF	TGTGCCAGTAGTTCCAGGGAAGTTAACTATGGCTACACCTTC
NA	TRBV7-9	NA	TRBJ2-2	CASSLASRLNTGELFF	TGTGCCAGCAGCTTAGCGTCGAGACTGAACACCGGGGAGCTGTTTTTT
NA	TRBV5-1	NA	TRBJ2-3	CASSFQGIDTQYF	TGCGCCAGCAGTTTTCAGGGGATTGATACGCAGTATTTT
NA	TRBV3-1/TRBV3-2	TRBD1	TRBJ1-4	CASSQWGGGGELFF	TGTGCCAGCAGCCAATGGGGAGGGGGCGGGGAACTGTTTTTT
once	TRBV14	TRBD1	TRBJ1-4	CASSTRQGAGEKLFF	TGTGCCAGCAGCACCCGACAGGGGGCGGGTGAAAAACTGTTTTTT
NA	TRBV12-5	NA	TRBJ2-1	CASGLVSRANEQFF	TGTGCTAGTGGTTTGGTAAGCAGGGCGAATGAGCAGTTCTTC
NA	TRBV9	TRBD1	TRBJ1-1	CASSLTGVNTEAFF	TGTGCCAGCAGCTTGACAGGGGTTAACACTGAAGCTTTCTTT
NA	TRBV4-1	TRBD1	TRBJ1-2	CASSQVGTGDYGYTF	TGCGCCAGCAGCCAGGTAGGGACAGGGGACTATGGCTACACCTTC
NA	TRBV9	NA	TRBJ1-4	CASSVGGGIATNEKLFF	TGTGCCAGCAGCGTAGGTGGGGGAATCGCAACTAATGAAAAACTGTTTTTT
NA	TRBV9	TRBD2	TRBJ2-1	CASTLGTSAYNEQFF	TGTGCCAGCACCCTCGGGACTAGCGCCTACAATGAGCAGTTCTTC
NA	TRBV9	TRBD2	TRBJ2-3	CASSVGLAVVKDTQYF	TGTGCCAGCAGCGTAGGACTAGCGGTCGTGAAAGATACGCAGTATTTT
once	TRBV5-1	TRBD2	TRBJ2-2	CASSTSSGANTGELFF	TGCGCCAGCAGTACCTCTAGCGGTGCGAACACCGGGGAGCTGTTTTTT
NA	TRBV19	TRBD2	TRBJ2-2	CASILSGSWTGELFF	TGTGCCAGTATCCTCAGCGGGAGCTGGACCGGGGAGCTGTTTTTT
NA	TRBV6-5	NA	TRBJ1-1	CASSSPRGWFTEAFF	TGTGCCAGCAGTTCCCCGAGGGGCTGGTTCACTGAAGCTTTCTTT
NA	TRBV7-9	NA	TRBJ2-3	CASSLRQSTDTQYF	TGTGCCAGCAGCTTAAGACAGAGCACAGATACGCAGTATTTT
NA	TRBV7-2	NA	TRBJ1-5	CASSWTVNQPQHF	TGTGCCAGCAGTTGGACAGTCAATCAGCCCCAGCATTTT
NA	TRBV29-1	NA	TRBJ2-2	CSVFGQTPGELFF	TGCAGCGTCTTTGGACAGACCCCCGGGGAGCTGTTTTTT
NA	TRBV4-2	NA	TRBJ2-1	CASSPDPRHRGNEQFF	TGTGCCAGCAGCCCCGATCCGAGACACCGTGGAAATGAGCAGTTCTTC
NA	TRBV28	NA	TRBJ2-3	CASSLDSGTDTQYF	TGTGCCAGCAGTTTGGACAGCGGCACAGATACGCAGTATTTT
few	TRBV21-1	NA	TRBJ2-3	CASSKVSGSTDTQYF	TGTGCCAGCAGCAAAGTTAGCGGGAGCACAGATACGCAGTATTTT
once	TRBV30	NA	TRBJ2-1	CAWSGGNEQFF	TGTGCCTGGAGCGGAGGGAATGAGCAGTTCTTC
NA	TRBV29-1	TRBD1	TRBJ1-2	CSVGQGASYGYTF	TGCAGCGTAGGACAGGGGGCTAGCTATGGCTACACCTTC
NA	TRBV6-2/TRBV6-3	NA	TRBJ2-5	CASSYIAGGGQETQYF	TGTGCCAGCAGTTACATCGCAGGCGGAGGTCAAGAGACCCAGTACTTC
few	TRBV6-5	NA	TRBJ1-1	CASSYPRGEAFF	TGTGCCAGCAGTTACCCACGGGGTGAAGCTTTCTTT
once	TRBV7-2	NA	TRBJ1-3	CASSLGSISGNTIYF	TGTGCCAGCAGCTTAGGTTCGATCTCTGGAAACACCATATATTTT
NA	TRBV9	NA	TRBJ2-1	CASSVVGGVAYNEQFF	TGTGCCAGCAGCGTAGTGGGCGGGGTTGCCTACAATGAGCAGTTCTTC
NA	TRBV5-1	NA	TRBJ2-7	CASSQDSPTYEQYF	TGCGCCAGCAGCCAGGACAGCCCGACCTACGAGCAGTACTTC
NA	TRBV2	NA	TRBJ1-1	CASSVDRLNTEAFF	TGTGCCAGCAGTGTAGACAGATTGAACACTGAAGCTTTCTTT
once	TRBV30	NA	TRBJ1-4	CAWSLDRLNEKLFF	TGTGCCTGGAGTCTCGACCGCCTGAATGAAAAACTGTTTTTT
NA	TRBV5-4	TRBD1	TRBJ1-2	CASTPQGASGYTF	TGTGCCAGCACACCCCAGGGGGCGAGTGGCTACACCTTC
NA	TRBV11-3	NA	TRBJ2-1	CASSLVNGPYNEQFF	TGTGCCAGCAGCTTAGTTAACGGCCCCTACAATGAGCAGTTCTTC
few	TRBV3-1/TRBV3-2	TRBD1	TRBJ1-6	CASSQAGTGSSSPLHF	TGTGCCAGCAGCCAAGCAGGGACAGGGAGTAGTTCACCCCTCCACTTT